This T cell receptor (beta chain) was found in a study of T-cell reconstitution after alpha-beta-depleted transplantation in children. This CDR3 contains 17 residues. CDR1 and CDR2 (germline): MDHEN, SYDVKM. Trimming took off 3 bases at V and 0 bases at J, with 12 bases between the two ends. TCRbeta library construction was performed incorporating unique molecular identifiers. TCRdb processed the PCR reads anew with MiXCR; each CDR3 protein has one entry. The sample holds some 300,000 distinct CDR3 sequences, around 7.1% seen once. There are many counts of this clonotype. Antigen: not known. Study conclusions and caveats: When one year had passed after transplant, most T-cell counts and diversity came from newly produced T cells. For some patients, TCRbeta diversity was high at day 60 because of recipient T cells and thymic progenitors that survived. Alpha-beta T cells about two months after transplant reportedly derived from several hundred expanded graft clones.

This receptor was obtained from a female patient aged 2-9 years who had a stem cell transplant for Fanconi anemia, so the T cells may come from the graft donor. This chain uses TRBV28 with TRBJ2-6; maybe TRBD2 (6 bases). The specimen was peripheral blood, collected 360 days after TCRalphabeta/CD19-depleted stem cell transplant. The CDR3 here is CASSLGGLNSGANVLTF. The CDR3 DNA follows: TGTGCCAGCAGTTTGGGGGGTCTTAACTCTGGGGCCAACGTCCTGACTTTC. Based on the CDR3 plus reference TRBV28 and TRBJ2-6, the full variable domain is DVKVTQSSRYLVKRTGEKVFLECVQDMDHENMFWYRQDPGLGLRLIYFSYDVKMKEKGDIPEGYSVSREKKERFSLILESASTNQTSMYLCASSLGGLNSGANVLTFGAGSRLTVL.